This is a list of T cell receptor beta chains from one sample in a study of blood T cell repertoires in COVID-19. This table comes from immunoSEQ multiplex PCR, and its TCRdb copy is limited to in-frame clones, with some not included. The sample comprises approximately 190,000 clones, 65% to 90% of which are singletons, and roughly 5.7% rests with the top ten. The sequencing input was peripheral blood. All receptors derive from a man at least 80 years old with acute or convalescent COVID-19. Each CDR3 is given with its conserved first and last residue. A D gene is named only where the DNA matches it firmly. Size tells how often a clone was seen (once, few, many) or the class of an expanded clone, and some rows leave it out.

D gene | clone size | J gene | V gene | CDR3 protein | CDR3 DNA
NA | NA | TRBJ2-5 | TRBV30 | CAWSRTTQETQYF | TGTGCCTGGAGCCGGACTACCCAAGAGACCCAGTACTTC
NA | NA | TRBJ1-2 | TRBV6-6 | CASSQRTDSGYTF | TGTGCCAGCAGCCAAAGGACAGATAGTGGCTACACCTTC
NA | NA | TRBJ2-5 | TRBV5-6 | CASSLAGIQETQYF | TGTGCCAGCAGCTTGGCAGGGATTCAAGAGACCCAGTACTTC
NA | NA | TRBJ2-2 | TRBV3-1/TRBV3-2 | CASSQVVLASSTGELFF | TGTGCCAGCAGCCAAGTCGTGTTAGCTTCTTCCACCGGGGAGCTGTTTTTT
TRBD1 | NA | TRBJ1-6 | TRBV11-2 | CASTLGGQYNSPLHF | TGTGCCAGCACCTTAGGGGGACAGTATAATTCACCCCTCCACTTT
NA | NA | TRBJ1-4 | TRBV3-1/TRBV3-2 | CASSPRNATNEKLFF | TGTGCCAGCAGCCCGCGGAACGCAACTAATGAAAAACTGTTTTTT
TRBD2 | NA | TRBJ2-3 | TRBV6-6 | CASNSGTRQYF | TGTGCCAGCAATTCCGGGACTAGGCAGTATTTT
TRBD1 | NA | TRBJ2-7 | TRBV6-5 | CASRAGQGAYEQYF | TGTGCCAGCAGAGCGGGACAGGGGGCCTACGAGCAGTACTTC
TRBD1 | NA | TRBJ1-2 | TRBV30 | CAVQGMGYTF | TGTGCCGTACAGGGGATGGGCTACACCTTC
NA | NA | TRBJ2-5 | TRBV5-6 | CASRWSGQETQYF | TGTGCCAGCCGATGGAGCGGCCAAGAGACCCAGTACTTC
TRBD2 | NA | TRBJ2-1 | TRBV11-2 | CASSPRSSGSNEQFF | TGTGCCAGCAGCCCAAGGTCTAGCGGGAGCAATGAGCAGTTCTTC
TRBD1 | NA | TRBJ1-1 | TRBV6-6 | CASSSRDRDTEAFF | TGTGCCAGCAGTAGCCGGGACAGAGACACTGAAGCTTTCTTT
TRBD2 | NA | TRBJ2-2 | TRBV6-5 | CASRLAANTGELFF | TGTGCCAGCAGGCTAGCGGCGAACACCGGGGAGCTGTTTTTT
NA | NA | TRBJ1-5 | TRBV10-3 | CAISEGGEGRWNQPQHF | TGTGCCATCAGTGAGGGTGGGGAGGGACGGTGGAATCAGCCCCAGCATTTT
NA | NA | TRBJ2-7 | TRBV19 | CASSIDPGSSYEQYF | TGTGCCAGTAGTATAGATCCAGGGTCGTCCTACGAGCAGTACTTC
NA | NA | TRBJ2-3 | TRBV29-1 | CSVDGRGGGNTDTQYF | TGCAGCGTTGACGGACGGGGCGGAGGGAACACAGATACGCAGTATTTT
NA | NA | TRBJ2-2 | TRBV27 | CASSGLLTFTGELFF | TGTGCCAGCTCTGGACTTTTGACGTTTACCGGGGAGCTGTTTTTT
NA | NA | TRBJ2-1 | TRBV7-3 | CASSLTSGESFHEQFF | TGTGCCAGCAGCTTAACTTCGGGGGAGTCATTCCATGAGCAGTTCTTC
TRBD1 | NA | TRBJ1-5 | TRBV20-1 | CSASTGGNNQPQHF | TGCAGTGCTAGTACAGGGGGCAACAATCAGCCCCAGCATTTT
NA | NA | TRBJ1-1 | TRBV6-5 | CASSLVTGNTEAFF | TGTGCCAGCAGTTTAGTGACAGGAAACACTGAAGCTTTCTTT
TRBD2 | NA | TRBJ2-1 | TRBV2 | CASRGPGLAGMSSYNEQFF | TGTGCCAGCAGGGGCCCGGGACTAGCGGGGATGAGCTCCTACAATGAGCAGTTCTTC
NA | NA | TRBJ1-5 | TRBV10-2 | CASSEPNQPQHF | TGCGCCAGCAGTGAGCCTAATCAGCCCCAGCATTTT
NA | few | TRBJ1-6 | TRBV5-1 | CASSHTVINNSPLHF | TGCGCCAGCAGCCATACAGTTATCAATAATTCACCCCTCCACTTT
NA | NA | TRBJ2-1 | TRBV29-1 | CSVAPSSYNEQFF | TGCAGCGTTGCACCGAGCTCCTACAATGAGCAGTTCTTC
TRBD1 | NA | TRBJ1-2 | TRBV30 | CAWSRTQTGDLGYTF | TGTGCCTGGAGTCGGACTCAGACAGGGGATCTTGGCTACACCTTC
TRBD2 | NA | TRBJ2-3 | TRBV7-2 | CASSFSGGVGADTQYF | TGTGCCAGCAGCTTTTCGGGGGGAGTTGGGGCAGATACGCAGTATTTT
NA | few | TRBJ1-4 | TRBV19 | CASSISRNEKLFF | TGTGCCAGTAGTATCTCCAGGAATGAAAAACTGTTTTTT
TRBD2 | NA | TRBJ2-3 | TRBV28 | CASSPSGSGTDTQYF | TGTGCCAGCAGTCCTAGCGGGTCGGGCACAGATACGCAGTATTTT
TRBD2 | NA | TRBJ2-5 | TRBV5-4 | CASSQRLAGDETQYF | TGTGCCAGCAGCCAGCGACTAGCGGGAGATGAGACCCAGTACTTC
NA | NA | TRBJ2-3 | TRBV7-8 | CASSTHNTDTQYF | TGTGCCAGCAGCACACATAACACAGATACGCAGTATTTT
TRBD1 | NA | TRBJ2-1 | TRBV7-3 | CASSPIGQGVGNEQFF | TGTGCCAGCAGCCCAATAGGACAGGGGGTAGGCAATGAGCAGTTCTTC
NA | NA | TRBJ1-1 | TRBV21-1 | CASSVKAPTGYLDTEAFF | TGTGCCAGCAGCGTTAAGGCCCCTACAGGGTATCTGGACACTGAAGCTTTCTTT
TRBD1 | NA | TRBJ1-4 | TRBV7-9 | CASSLARQGANEKLFF | TGTGCCAGCAGCTTAGCCAGACAGGGGGCGAATGAAAAACTGTTTTTT
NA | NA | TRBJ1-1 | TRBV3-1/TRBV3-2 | CASSPTGSMNTEAFF | TGTGCCAGCAGCCCGACAGGAAGCATGAACACTGAAGCTTTCTTT
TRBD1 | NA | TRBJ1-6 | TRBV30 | CAWTPGQLYNSPLHF | TGTGCCTGGACCCCGGGACAGCTCTATAATTCACCCCTCCACTTT
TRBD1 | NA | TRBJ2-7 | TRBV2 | CASTGQGANEQYF | TGTGCCAGCACAGGACAGGGGGCCAACGAGCAGTACTTC
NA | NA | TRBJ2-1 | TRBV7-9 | CASSPTLAFYNEQFF | TGTGCCAGCAGCCCCACCCTAGCGTTCTACAATGAGCAGTTCTTC
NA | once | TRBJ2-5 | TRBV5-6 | CASSLVGRYPETQYF | TGTGCCAGCAGCTTGGTGGGGAGGTATCCAGAGACCCAGTACTTC
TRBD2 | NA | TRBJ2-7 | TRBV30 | CAWRKSGSSYEQYF | TGTGCCTGGAGAAAAAGCGGGAGCTCCTACGAGCAGTACTTC
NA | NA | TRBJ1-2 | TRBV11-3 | CASSSGLYGYTF | TGTGCCAGCAGCTCGGGACTCTATGGCTACACCTTC
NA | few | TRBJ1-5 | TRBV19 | CASSMFGGTALQPQHF | TGTGCCAGTAGTATGTTTGGCGGGACTGCGCTACAACCCCAGCATTTT
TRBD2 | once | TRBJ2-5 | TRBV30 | CAWSTTGLAFRETQYF | TGTGCCTGGAGTACGACGGGACTAGCTTTTAGGGAGACCCAGTACTTC
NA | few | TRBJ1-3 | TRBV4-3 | CASSQGQTGNTIYF | TGCGCCAGCAGCCAAGGTCAGACAGGAAACACCATATATTTT
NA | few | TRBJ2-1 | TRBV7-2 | CASSLSRAIEQFF | TGTGCCAGCAGCTTAAGCAGGGCGATTGAGCAGTTCTTC
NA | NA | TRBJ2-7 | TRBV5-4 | CASSLDRDNTYEQYF | TGTGCCAGCAGCTTGGATCGGGACAACACCTACGAGCAGTACTTC
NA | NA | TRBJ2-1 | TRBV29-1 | CSAEKPLAIDEQFF | TGCAGCGCTGAAAAACCTCTAGCGATCGATGAGCAGTTCTTC
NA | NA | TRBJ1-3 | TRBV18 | CASSPNTAASGNTIYF | TGTGCCAGCTCACCTAATACAGCCGCATCTGGAAACACCATATATTTT
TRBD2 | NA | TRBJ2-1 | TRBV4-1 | CASSQVGLRGRTLAGNPAEQFF | TGCGCCAGCAGCCAAGTGGGATTGAGGGGGAGGACCCTAGCGGGAAACCCGGCAGAGCAGTTCTTC
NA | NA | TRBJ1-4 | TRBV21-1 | CASSNTRGKDEKLFF | TGTGCCAGCAGCAATACCCGGGGGAAGGATGAAAAACTGTTTTTT
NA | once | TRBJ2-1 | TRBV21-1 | CASSNGDREPYKGKFF | TGTGCCAGCAGCAATGGGGACAGGGAACCTTACAAGGGCAAGTTCTTC
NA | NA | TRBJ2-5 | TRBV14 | CASSQDLPEKQETQYF | TGTGCCAGCAGCCAAGATTTGCCGGAGAAACAAGAGACCCAGTACTTC
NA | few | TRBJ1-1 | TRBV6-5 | CASSYAAGVITEAFF | TGTGCCAGCAGTTACGCCGCAGGGGTAATCACTGAAGCTTTCTTT
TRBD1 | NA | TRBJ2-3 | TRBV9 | CASSVGTGGASDTQYF | TGTGCCAGCAGCGTAGGGACAGGGGGCGCGTCCGATACGCAGTATTTT
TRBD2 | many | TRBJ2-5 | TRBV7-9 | CASSPWGGTQETQYF | TGTGCCAGCAGCCCCTGGGGGGGGACTCAAGAGACCCAGTACTTC
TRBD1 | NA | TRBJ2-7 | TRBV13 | CASSLVGQAYEQYF | TGTGCCAGCAGCTTAGTGGGACAGGCCTACGAGCAGTACTTC
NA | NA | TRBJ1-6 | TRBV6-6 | CASSYSEGNSPLHF | TGTGCCAGCAGTTACTCGGAGGGGAATTCACCCCTCCACTTT
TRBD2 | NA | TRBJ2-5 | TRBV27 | CASSPSRGRVQETQYF | TGTGCCAGCAGTCCGTCCCGCGGGAGGGTACAAGAGACCCAGTACTTC
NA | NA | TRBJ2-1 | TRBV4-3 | CASSQGGFREQFF | TGCGCCAGCAGCCAGGGCGGGTTCAGGGAGCAGTTCTTC
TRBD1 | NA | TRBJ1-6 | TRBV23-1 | CASRNRDRVYNSPLHF | TGCGCCAGCAGGAACCGGGACAGAGTATATAATTCACCCCTCCACTTT
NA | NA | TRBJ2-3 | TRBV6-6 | CASKGGTSSTDTQYF | TGTGCCAGCAAAGGCGGGACTTCTAGCACAGATACGCAGTATTTT